Each of the 10 T cell receptor beta chains below was sequenced from the same sample in a study of spatial heterogeneity in lung cancer. Specified time point: blood at routine non-recurrence follow-up after resection. Sequencing was performed on whole RNA extracted from tumor and nontumor lung tissue, or from frozen PBMC, and the material was left unsorted. TCRdb re-analysed the 5' RACE reads in MiXCR, keeping a single row per CDR3 protein. The table records around 110,000 distinct CDR3 sequences, 12% of them present only once. The specimen was PBMCs, collected at follow-up. These receptors all come from a male donor with early-stage non-small cell lung cancer.

Judged by abundance, this clonotype is medium-sized. The chain has TRBV20-1 and TRBJ1-1; maybe TRBD1 (5 bases). CDR3 size: 13 residues. The V gene lost 3 bases and the J gene lost 6 bases, with 14 bases spanning the gap. Germline loops: CDR1 DFQATT, CDR2 SNEGSKA (reference sequence). The CDR3 coding sequence is TGCAGTGCTAGCTCCCCAGGGCCGGCTGAAGCTTTCTTT. Its translation: CSASSPGPAEAFF.

This clonotype was recorded many times. The chain recombines TRBV5-1 with TRBJ1-4; D may be TRBD1 (6 bases). Germline V gives CDR1 SGHRS, CDR2 YFSETQ. Trimming took 1 base from V and 6 from J, leaving 13 bases between them. This CDR3 has 15 amino acids. CDR3 coding DNA: TGCGCCAGCAGCTTGTCATCAGGGGCCGATGAAAAACTGTTTTTT. Translation gives CASSLSSGADEKLFF.

J is TRBJ2-1 and V is TRBV21-1; the DNA was not used to check the table's D call, TRBD2. TRBV21-1 is recorded as a pseudogene. The CDR3 is 16 residues long. The CDR3 region is CASSKSQRGGYNEQFF. The CDR3, as DNA: TGTGCCAGCAGCAAGTCGCAGCGGGGGGGCTACAATGAGCAGTTCTTC.

This clonotype was seen at least ten times. The V gene is TRBV2, the J gene TRBJ2-2; D is unclear. V lost 4 bases and J 6 bases, leaving 6 bases between the germline ends. Germline-derived CDR1 and CDR2 are SNHLY and FYNNEI. The CDR3 is made up of 12 amino acids. Written as DNA, the CDR3 is TGTGCCAGCAGTGTAGGCTCCGGGGAGCTGTTTTTT. It codes for CASSVGSGELFF.

The rearrangement links TRBV5-1 to TRBJ2-7; tentatively, D is TRBD1 or TRBD2 (5 bases each). The CDR3 covers 13 residues. The V gene lost 4 bases and the J gene lost 2 bases, with 10 bases spanning the gap. The germline V gene has CDR1 SGHRS and CDR2 YFSETQ. DNA for the CDR3: TGCGCCAGCAGCAGCTGGGACGCCTACGAGCAGTACTTC. This translates into CASSSWDAYEQYF.

The V gene is TRBV7-3, the J gene TRBJ2-2; no clear D gene. CDR1 and CDR2 (germline): SGHTA, FQGTGA. The CDR3 covers 12 residues. Deletions cut 2 bases from V and 8 bases from J, with 6 bases between. CDR3 region: CASSLPPGELFF. The CDR3 nucleotides are TGTGCCAGCAGCTTACCCCCAGGGGAGCTGTTTTTT.

This clonotype came up many times. The chain is built from TRBV4-2 and TRBJ1-1; D is undetermined. Between the trimmed V and J ends, which lost 1 base and 1 base, there was a span of 4 bases. CDR1 and CDR2 (germline): LGHNA, YNFKEQ. There are 13 residues in the CDR3. CDR3 sequence: CASSQAPNTEAFF. CDR3 coding DNA: TGTGCCAGCAGCCAAGCCCCGAACACTGAAGCTTTCTTT.

There are a few counts of this clonotype. The chain recombines TRBV11-3 with TRBJ2-2; D may be TRBD1 (5 bases). Germline V lookup: CDR1 SGHNT, CDR2 YENEEA. This CDR3 region has 15 residues. Trimming took off 9 bases at V and 3 bases at J, with 17 bases between the two ends. In DNA form, the CDR3 reads TGTGCCAGTACCTCCCGGGCAGGGTACACCGGGGAGCTGTTTTTT. Residues: CASTSRAGYTGELFF. The full variable domain, in which reference TRBV11-3 and TRBJ2-2 provide the parts outside the CDR3, is EAGVVQSPRYKIIEKKQPVAFWCNPISGHNTLYWYLQNLGQGPELLIRYENEEAVDDSQLPKDRFSAERLKGVDSTLKIQPAELGDSAVYLCASTSRAGYTGELFFGEGSRLTVL.

This clonotype came up a few times. V gene TRBV5-4 combines with J gene TRBJ2-3; the match to TRBD2 covers 11 bases. Germline V gene data show CDR1 as SGHNT and CDR2 as YYREEE (reference sequence). Trimming took 4 bases from V and 5 from J; bases not matched to a gene: 9. The CDR3 is 16 residues long. The CDR3 coding sequence is TGTGCCAGCAGCCCGGGTAGCGGGGGGGCCGTAGATACGCAGTATTTT. Translated: CASSPGSGGAVDTQYF.

The gene calls are TRBV7-8 and TRBJ2-5, with a possible D match to TRBD2 (5 bases). The ends were cut back, 2 bases at V and 7 bases at J, with 14 bases in the middle. The CDR3 extends over 14 amino acids. CDR1 SGHVS and CDR2 FQNEAQ come from the germline V gene. CDR3 residues: CASSLLGSRGTQYF. The CDR3 DNA is TGTGCCAGCAGCTTACTGGGCTCCCGGGGGACCCAGTACTTC.